A single sample gave rise to the 13 T cell receptor beta chains below, sequenced in a study of cytomegalovirus exposure and HLA in healthy donors. Generated by immunoSEQ multiplex PCR, the TCRdb table keeps only in-frame clones and is missing some. The sample holds 150,000 to 200,000 clones, 85% seen once. The sequenced material came from PBMCs. All receptors come from a man aged 18-30 years in good health and CMV-seropositive.

In the case of this clone: Other DNA sequences from this sample encode an identical CDR3 as well. The chain combines TRBV27 with TRBJ1-1; D uncertain. Germline values: CDR1 MNHEY, CDR2 SMNVEV (reference sequence). The CDR3 sequence is 14 residues long. Between the trimmed V and J ends, which lost 2 bases and 1 base, there was a span of 8 bases. CDR3 loop: CASSLRGSNTEAFF. In DNA, the CDR3 is TGTGCCAGCAGTTTAAGAGGGTCGAACACTGAAGCTTTCTTT.

This clone appeared a few times. The V call is TRBV28, the J call TRBJ2-7; TRBD1 agrees at 8 bases. Germline CDR1 and CDR2: MDHEN and SYDVKM. CDR3 length: 13 residues. V gave up 9 bases and J gave up 5 bases; unmatched junction bases: 9. The CDR3 nucleotides are TGTGCCAGTTTGGACAGGGTCCGGAACGAGCAGTACTTC. The encoded protein is CASLDRVRNEQYF.

The V call is TRBV6-1, the J call TRBJ2-3, with 10 bases identical to TRBD2. CDR3 length equals 15 residues. CDR1 is MNHNS, CDR2 SASEGT, per germline. V lost 6 bases to trimming and J lost 5 bases; unmatched junction nucleotides: 8. The CDR3 nucleotides are TGTGCCAGCAGCTCTCTAGCGGGGGTGATAGATACGCAGTATTTT. Amino acid sequence: CASSSLAGVIDTQYF.

CDR3 in DNA: TGTGCCATCGCGGAAGAGACCCAGTACTTC. This sequence encodes CAIAEETQYF. V and J are TRBV10-3 and TRBJ2-5; no clear D. CDR3 length: 10 amino acids. Germline V gives CDR1 ENHRY, CDR2 SYGVKD. The V end was cut by 8 bases, the J end by 3 bases, with 4 bases between.

This clone was seen once. J is TRBJ1-2 and V is TRBV6-5; D remains ambiguous. V lost 5 bases, J lost 8 bases, and 9 bases lay in between. The CDR3 totals 11 residues. Germline CDR1 and CDR2: MNHEY and SVGAGI. The CDR3 DNA reads as TGTGCCAGCAGTGAGCTTGCAGGCTACACCTTC. Amino acid sequence: CASSELAGYTF.

This clone was detected only a few times. This chain links TRBV27 with TRBJ1-3; D is uncertain. The CDR3 length is 11 residues. The germline V gene has CDR1 MNHEY and CDR2 SMNVEV (reference sequence). Trimming stripped 8 bases from V and 0 bases from J, with 2 bases between. For the CDR3, the DNA is TGTGCCAGCTACTCTGGAAACACCATATATTTT. This encodes CASYSGNTIYF.

The rearrangement joins TRBV30 to TRBJ2-1, with D perhaps TRBD2 (5 bases). CDR3 length: 13 residues. Germline V gene sequence: CDR1 GTSNPN, CDR2 SVGIG (reference sequence). V gave up 2 bases and J gave up 3 bases, with 8 bases separating them. In DNA, the CDR3 is TGTGCCTGGAGTCCCCGGGGCTACAATGAGCAGTTCTTC. Residues: CAWSPRGYNEQFF.

CDR3 sequence: CASSLTRQGSRMNTEAFF. The CDR3 DNA is TGTGCCAGCAGCTTAACTCGACAGGGCAGCCGAATGAACACTGAAGCTTTCTTT. This chain uses TRBV7-9 with TRBJ1-1; 7 positions agree with TRBD1. CDR3 size: 18 residues. Looked up from germline, CDR1 is SEHNR and CDR2 is FQNEAQ (reference sequence). After removal of 2 bases from V and 0 bases from J, the junction contained 12 bases not matched to a gene.

This clone was found once. This chain joins TRBV5-1 and TRBJ2-7, with 12 bases matching TRBD2. Germline loops: CDR1 SGHRS, CDR2 YFSETQ. The CDR3 is 16 residues long. With 2 bases clipped from V and 5 bases from J, the junction kept 8 bases outside the gene matches. CDR3 bases: TGCGCCAGCAGCTTAGACCTAGCGGGAGGGTTCCACGAGCAGTACTTC. Protein: CASSLDLAGGFHEQYF.

The chain recombines TRBV6-1 with TRBJ2-7, with TRBD1 identical over 7 bases. The germline gives CDR1 MNHNS, CDR2 SASEGT. The CDR3 runs to 12 residues. J gave up 5 bases and V 6 bases, and 4 bases lay outside the gene matches. Here the CDR3 DNA reads TGTGCCAGCAGGAAGACAGGGCACGAGCAGTACTTC. Translating gives CASRKTGHEQYF.

V usage is TRBV6-1 and J usage is TRBJ2-7; TRBD1 aligns across 7 bases. The germline CDR1 and CDR2 sequences are MNHNS and SASEGT. V dropped 6 bases and J dropped 5; count of bases not matched to a gene: 10. There are 14 residues in the CDR3. The CDR3 spells CASRTGFEANEQYF. In DNA form, the CDR3 reads TGTGCCAGCAGGACAGGGTTTGAGGCGAACGAGCAGTACTTC.

This clone has a handful of counts. This chain uses TRBV27 with TRBJ2-7, with 9 bases that match TRBD2. V lost 6 bases to trimming and J lost 4 bases; unmatched junction nucleotides: 10. CDR1 and CDR2 (germline): MNHEY, SMNVEV (reference sequence). CDR3 size: 15 residues. The CDR3 region has the DNA TGTGCCAGCAGGCGAAACCTAGCGGGGAGTTACGAGCAGTACTTC. Its translation: CASRRNLAGSYEQYF.

The J gene is TRBJ1-1, the V gene TRBV7-8; D ambiguous. CDR1 and CDR2 from the germline V gene are SGHVS and FQNEAQ. V was trimmed by 1 base and J by 7 bases, leaving 7 bases between them. The CDR3 has 12 residues. Written as DNA, the CDR3 is TGTGCCAGCAGCTTAGATCGGGGTGAAGCTTTCTTT. Protein sequence: CASSLDRGEAFF.